Below are 19 T cell receptor beta chains sequenced from a single sample in a study of OX40 agonist ivuxolimab in advanced cancers. Some clones are missing from TCRdb's copy, which holds only in-frame ones; the method was immunoSEQ multiplex PCR. Among tens of thousands of clones listed, roughly four fifths were seen once. Here the sequenced sample was CD4+ or CD8+ T cells sorted from blood, taken in a trial of the OX40 agonist ivuxolimab. These receptors were collected from an adult with an advanced solid tumor such as melanoma, head and neck, liver or kidney cancer.

This sequence joins TRBV7-2 and TRBJ1-2; a weak D match, TRBD1 (5 bases). Trimming shortened V by 4 bases and J by 4 bases, and 16 bases separated the two germline ends. CDR3 length equals 15 residues. CDR1 and CDR2 (germline): SGHTA, FQGNSA. CDR3 loop: CASSYPGRGGYGYTF. The DNA for the CDR3 is TGTGCCAGCAGCTACCCGGGAAGGGGCGGCTATGGCTACACCTTC.

This clone came up once. The chain is built from TRBV30 and TRBJ1-1, with unresolved D. Trimming left V 3 bases short and J 0 bases short, with 2 bases between. Germline V gene lookup returns CDR1 GTSNPN and CDR2 SVGIG (reference sequence). There are 11 residues in the CDR3. CDR3 loop: CAWRMNTEAFF. CDR3 sequence (DNA): TGTGCCTGGAGGATGAACACTGAAGCTTTCTTT. Drawing the rest from reference TRBV30 and TRBJ1-1, the complete variable domain is SQTIHQWPATLVQPVGSPLSLECTVEGTSNPNLYWYRQAAGRGLQLLFYSVGIGQISSEVPQNLSASRPQDRQFILSSKKLLLSDSGFYLCAWRMNTEAFFGQGTRLTVV.

The chain has TRBV6-5 and TRBJ2-7, with TRBD2 identical over 8 bases. The CDR3 loop spans 13 amino acids. Losses at the gene ends were 4 bases for V and 7 bases for J; bases not matched to a gene: 6. From germline, CDR1 is MNHEY and CDR2 SVGAGI. CDR3 nucleotides: TGTGCCAGCAGTTCCCTACTAGCGGTTGAGCAGTACTTC. Translation gives CASSSLLAVEQYF.

The J gene is TRBJ1-4, the V gene TRBV18; a weak D match, TRBD1 (5 bases). Germline assignment: CDR1 KGHSH and CDR2 LQKENI. V shed 2 bases and J shed 8 bases, with 15 bases lying between them. The CDR3 runs 15 residues. The CDR3 DNA follows: TGTGCCAGCTCACCATTACAAGGGGCGGGGGAAAAACTGTTTTTT. It codes for CASSPLQGAGEKLFF.

This sequence joins TRBV7-3 and TRBJ2-2; 8 nucleotides agree with TRBD1. Germline assignment: CDR1 SGHTA and CDR2 FQGTGA. V shed 2 bases and J 4 bases; nucleotides not matched to a gene: 3. The CDR3 has 15 residues. Here the CDR3 reads CASSLLGQGTGELFF. The CDR3, as DNA: TGTGCCAGCAGCTTACTCGGACAGGGCACCGGGGAGCTGTTTTTT.

The rearrangement uses TRBV4-1 and TRBJ2-3; D uncertain. Germline CDR1 and CDR2: MGHRA and YSYEKL. The length of the CDR3 is 17 residues. V shed 4 bases and J shed 2 bases, with 19 bases lying between them. CDR3 amino acids: CASSLYLMQKNTDTQYF. The DNA for the CDR3 is TGCGCCAGCAGCCTATATCTGATGCAAAAAAACACAGATACGCAGTATTTT.

V is TRBV7-8 and J is TRBJ2-1; 8 nucleotides agree with TRBD2. The CDR3 consists of 17 residues. Per the germline V gene, CDR1 is SGHVS and CDR2 is FQNEAQ. Unmatched junction bases numbered 9, after V lost 3 bases and J lost 2 bases. The CDR3 spells CASSLLGTGGTYNEQFF. CDR3 coding DNA: TGTGCCAGCAGCTTGTTAGGTACGGGAGGGACCTACAATGAGCAGTTCTTC. The complete variable domain, with remaining parts taken from reference TRBV7-8 and TRBJ2-1, reads GAGVSQSPRYKVAKRGQDVALRCDPISGHVSLFWYQQALGQGPEFLTYFQNEAQLDKSGLPSDRFFAERPEGSVSTLKIQRTQQEDSAVYLCASSLLGTGGTYNEQFFGPGTRLTVL.

The table lists this clone with a count of one. The CDR3 nucleotides are TGCGCCAGCAGCATAGACAGGCTCCAAGAGACCCAGTACTTC. This gives the protein CASSIDRLQETQYF. V usage is TRBV5-1 and J usage is TRBJ2-5; the D gene is possibly TRBD1 (6 bases). Germline values: CDR1 SGHRS, CDR2 YFSETQ. V lost 4 bases, J lost 1 base, and 11 bases lay in between. This CDR3 contains 14 residues.

This clone was counted between two and nine times. The chain links TRBV9 to TRBJ1-6, with TRBD1 matching over 8 bases. With V trimmed by 3 bases and J by 7 bases, 6 bases remained unmatched. Germline assignment: CDR1 SGDLS and CDR2 YYNGEE. The CDR3 runs 15 residues. CDR3 protein: CASSDRTGKNSPLHF. The CDR3 DNA reads as TGTGCCAGCAGCGACCGGACAGGGAAAAATTCACCCCTCCACTTT. The entire variable domain, with the rest obtained from reference TRBV9 and TRBJ1-6, is as follows: DSGVTQTPKHLITATGQRVTLRCSPRSGDLSVYWYQQSLDQGLQFLIQYYNGEERAKGNILERFSAQQFPDLHSELNLSSLELGDSALYFCASSDRTGKNSPLHFGNGTRLTVT.

J is TRBJ2-7 and V is TRBV30, with 8 bases matching TRBD2. This CDR3 is 15 amino acids long. Germline V lookup: CDR1 GTSNPN, CDR2 SVGIG (reference sequence). Losses at the gene ends were 2 bases for V and 0 bases for J; bases not matched to a gene: 6. Written as DNA, the CDR3 is TGTGCCTGGAGTAAAGCGGGAGTCAGCTCCTACGAGCAGTACTTC. Protein: CAWSKAGVSSYEQYF.

V and J are TRBV10-2 and TRBJ2-2; D call uncertain. Looked up from germline, CDR1 is WSHSY and CDR2 is SAAADI. Trimming pared 6 bases from V and 6 bases from J, leaving 20 bases between. The CDR3 covers 16 residues. The CDR3, as DNA: TGCGCCAGCAGAACTCCCACTTTAGGTTCCGCCGGGGAGCTGTTTTTT. Translated, it gives CASRTPTLGSAGELFF.

J is TRBJ1-1 and V is TRBV28; a possible D gene is TRBD1 (6 bases). V dropped 6 bases and J dropped 4 bases, with 15 bases sitting between them. The germline CDR1 and CDR2 sequences are MDHEN and SYDVKM. This CDR3 comprises 14 residues. In nucleotides, the CDR3 is TGTGCCAGCAGGCCTGCAGGGGTGAGCACTGAAGCTTTCTTT. Translated: CASRPAGVSTEAFF.

V is TRBV7-3 and J is TRBJ1-1; the D gene is possibly TRBD1 (5 bases). The CDR3 totals 15 residues. Per germline, CDR1 SGHTA and CDR2 FQGTGA. V was trimmed by 5 bases and J by 4 bases, leaving 17 bases between them. CDR3 coding DNA: TGTGCCAGCAGCCCGACCAGGGTTTCGGGCACTGAAGCTTTCTTT. Translating gives CASSPTRVSGTEAFF.

The chain has TRBV5-1 and TRBJ2-1; unclear D gene. This CDR3 contains 14 residues. Deletions cut 0 bases from V and 5 bases from J, with 9 bases between. Germline V gene lookup returns CDR1 SGHRS and CDR2 YFSETQ. The CDR3 protein is CASSLGLTNNEQFF. The CDR3 DNA sequence: TGCGCCAGCAGCTTGGGACTCACAAACAATGAGCAGTTCTTC.

The sample holds a few counts of this clone. The chain recombines TRBV19 with TRBJ2-7; D is unclear. The CDR3 consists of 13 residues. Trimming removed 5 bases at V and 3 bases at J, with 11 bases between. Germline assignment: CDR1 LNHDA and CDR2 SQIVND (reference sequence). This CDR3 reads CASSSLWDYEQYF. The CDR3 coding sequence is TGTGCCAGTAGTTCCCTCTGGGACTACGAGCAGTACTTC.

As concerns this clone: The conserved closing phenylalanine or tryptophan is absent in this CDR3, likely reflecting a read error. No DNA is shown, since the ends of the CDR3 on it are uncertain; the CDR3 is the one TCRdb lists. V and J are TRBV19 and TRBJ2-7. Ends included, the CDR3 has 8 residues. Looked up from germline, CDR1 is LNHDA and CDR2 is SQIVND (reference sequence). This CDR3 is CASSKANR.

This chain uses TRBV5-1 with TRBJ2-1, with 11 bases aligning to TRBD1. V lost 3 bases and J lost 7; bases outside the gene matches: 3. The CDR3 extends over 14 amino acids. Germline V gene sequence: CDR1 SGHRS, CDR2 YFSETQ. The CDR3 DNA sequence: TGCGCCAGCAGCTCCGGACAGGGGGCAAATGAGCAGTTCTTC. Translated: CASSSGQGANEQFF.

The chain is built from TRBV28 and TRBJ2-7, with 8 bases identical to TRBD2. The CDR3 consists of 14 residues. Germline V gene lookup returns CDR1 MDHEN and CDR2 SYDVKM. The J segment lost 5 bases and the V segment lost 5 bases, leaving 8 bases of the junction unmatched. The CDR3 here is CASSPTGLVHEQYF. CDR3 in DNA: TGTGCCAGCAGTCCAACGGGACTAGTCCACGAGCAGTACTTC.

The chain recombines TRBV5-1 with TRBJ2-3, with 7 positions matching TRBD1. The CDR3 has 15 residues. Germline V CDR1 and CDR2: SGHRS, YFSETQ. J lost 7 bases, V lost 6 bases, and 14 bases had no gene match. CDR3 loop: CASTQRGQIAHTQYF. The CDR3 DNA reads as TGCGCCAGCACCCAACGGGGACAGATCGCACATACGCAGTATTTT. The variable domain in full, completed from reference TRBV5-1 and TRBJ2-3, reads KAGVTQTPRYLIKTRGQQVTLSCSPISGHRSVSWYQQTPGQGLQFLFEYFSETQRNKGNFPGRFSGRQFSNSRSEMNVSTLELGDSALYLCASTQRGQIAHTQYFGPGTRLTVL.